The subject of this entry is one T cell receptor beta chain. Antigen: not known. At least 5.5 micrograms of total RNA were extracted per sample. PCR was performed a second time for about 6 to 11 cycles using a sample-barcoded 5' primer and a J-beta primer mix. Paired-end reads containing CDR3 totaled no fewer than 3 million for each sample. MiXCR, applied by TCRdb to the 5' RACE reads, yields one record per CDR3 protein. The sample records some 900,000 distinct CDR3 sequences, 40% to 60% being singletons. This CDR3 is 16 amino acids long. These data are taken from a study of blood T cells in healthy people across ages. The study, taken as a whole, reports: Diversity was higher, and naive CD4+ cells more numerous, in long-lived donors than in aged donors. Diversity of TCR beta per million T cells declined in a roughly linear way with age.

J is TRBJ1-2 and V is TRBV21-1. TRBV21-1 is labeled a pseudogene. The receptor's source is a man aged 25 to 40 in good health. The sample was blood. In nucleotides, the CDR3 is TGTGCCAGCAACCAACCCCTCCCCAGGCGCTGGGATGGCTACACCTTC. This translates into CASNQPLPRRWDGYTF.